These T cell receptor beta chains were read from a single sample in a study of T-cell memory formation after mild COVID-19. MiXCR was run by TCRdb on the 5' RACE reads, yielding one entry per CDR3 protein. Of approximately 390,000 distinct CDR3 sequences listed, around a sixth were seen once; the top ten hold around a fifth. Material: PBMCs or a T cell subset sorted from them (not recorded which). Source of these receptors: a man aged 18 to 29 who had mild COVID-19 (a few samples of this study predate the infection). Cell type and time point are not known. The CDR3 runs from the conserved cysteine through the conserved F or W. A D gene is named only where the DNA matches it firmly. Expanded clones are given a class, and other clones once, few, many or no size at all.

TRBJ2-5 | . | TRBV5-4 | TRBD2 | TGTGCCAGCAGCCAGCCCGGGACTAGAGGCCCTGAGACCCAGTACTTC | CASSQPGTRGPETQYF
TRBJ2-2 | . | TRBV11-2 | TRBD1 | TGTGCCAGCAGCCTACAGGGGTTTCGGGCCGGGGAGCTGTTTTTT | CASSLQGFRAGELFF
TRBJ2-1 | few | TRBV7-3 | TRBD2 | TGTGCCAGCAGGGGCCTTAGCGGGCGGGGGGGTACCTACAATGAGCAGTTCTTC | CASRGLSGRGGTYNEQFF
TRBJ1-1 | . | TRBV4-3 | . | TGCGCCAGCAGTAAGTGGGCGATGACAGCTGAAGCTTTCTTT | CASSKWAMTAEAFF
TRBJ1-6 | . | TRBV24-1 | . | TGTGCCACCAGTGCCAGGGACGGTTTGCCCCTCCACTTT | CATSARDGLPLHF
TRBJ2-7 | . | TRBV7-2 | . | TGTGCCAGCAGCTTAGTGCATGGGGGAAACTACGAGCAGTACTTC | CASSLVHGGNYEQYF
TRBJ2-7 | few | TRBV6-5 | . | TGTGCCAGCAGTTACTCGGGACCGAGCTACGAGCAGTACTTC | CASSYSGPSYEQYF
TRBJ2-3 | few | TRBV6-5 | TRBD2 | TGTGCCAGCAGTTTGGGGACTAGCGGGGGAGTTACAGATACGCAGTATTTT | CASSLGTSGGVTDTQYF
TRBJ2-5 | few | TRBV7-9 | . | TGTGCCAGCAGCGCGCCTTTAGAGACCCAGTACTTC | CASSAPLETQYF
TRBJ2-6 | few | TRBV5-5 | TRBD1 | TGTGCCAGCGCAACCGGGACAGTCTCTGGGGCCAACGTCCTGACTTTC | CASATGTVSGANVLTF
TRBJ2-7 | . | TRBV7-6 | TRBD2 | TGTGCCAGCAGCTTAGTCCGGGGGGGCGAGCAGTACTTC | CASSLVRGGEQYF
TRBJ2-3 | . | TRBV20-1 | . | TGCAGTGCTAGAGATCTGCAGGGAGCAGATACGCAGTATTTT | CSARDLQGADTQYF
TRBJ2-7 | . | TRBV2 | . | TGTGCCAGCAGGGTACTCTACGAGCAGTACTTC | CASRVLYEQYF
TRBJ2-2 | medium-sized | TRBV5-1 | . | TGCGCCAGCAGCTTGGCGGTTGGAGCCTACACCGGGGAGCTGTTTTTT | CASSLAVGAYTGELFF
TRBJ1-5 | . | TRBV12-3/TRBV12-4 | . | TGTGCCAGCAGTTTGACGGGCCTCCTACGGCCCCAGCATTTT | CASSLTGLLRPQHF
TRBJ1-1 | few | TRBV15 | . | TGTGCCACCAAAGGTTCGGCTACTGAAGCTTTCTTT | CATKGSATEAFF
TRBJ2-1 | once | TRBV6-2/TRBV6-3 | TRBD1 | TGTGCCAGCAGTCTCCGGGACAGCATCAATGAGCAGTTCTTC | CASSLRDSINEQFF
TRBJ2-3 | . | TRBV5-5 | . | TGTGCCAGCAGCTACGTTCCAGATACGCAGTATTTT | CASSYVPDTQYF
TRBJ1-2 | few | TRBV21-1 | . | TGTGCCAGCACCAGTCCGGGGAGGGCTGACTATGGCTACACCTTC | CASTSPGRADYGYTF
TRBJ1-5 | few | TRBV19 | . | TGTGCCAGTATCGGAGTCGATCAGCCCCAGCATTTT | CASIGVDQPQHF
TRBJ1-1 | . | TRBV7-9 | . | TGTGCCAGCAGCCGGAGAGACCGGGGCGGGGCTGAAGCTTTCTTT | CASSRRDRGGAEAFF
TRBJ1-3 | . | TRBV4-1 | . | TGCGCCAGCAGCCAAGGTGGGGGAGCAGGAAACACCATATATTTT | CASSQGGGAGNTIYF
TRBJ1-5 | few | TRBV6-1 | TRBD1 | TGTGCCAGCAGTGAAGAGGCAGGGGGTAGGAATCAGCCCCAGCATTTT | CASSEEAGGRNQPQHF
TRBJ2-3 | . | TRBV12-3/TRBV12-4 | . | TGTGCCAGCAGCCCCCACGGGGGTGCAGATACGCAGTATTTT | CASSPHGGADTQYF
TRBJ1-2 | . | TRBV28 | . | TGTGCCAGCAGTTTGCAGGGCTCGGAGGGCCCGAGGGGCTACACCTTC | CASSLQGSEGPRGYTF
TRBJ2-7 | medium-sized | TRBV11-2 | . | TGTGCCAGCAGCTTATCCCGGGGATACTCCTACGAGCAGTACTTC | CASSLSRGYSYEQYF
TRBJ1-2 | few | TRBV7-6 | . | TGTGCCAGCAGCTTTTCAGGGAGTCATGGCTACACCTTC | CASSFSGSHGYTF
TRBJ2-3 | . | TRBV11-2 | . | TGTGCCAGCAGCTCCAGGGAGTGGACAGATACGCAGTATTTT | CASSSREWTDTQYF
TRBJ1-5 | . | TRBV7-9 | . | TGTGCCAGCAGCTTCGGGTACAATCAGCCCCAGCATTTT | CASSFGYNQPQHF
TRBJ1-5 | . | TRBV6-2/TRBV6-3 | . | TGTGCCAGCAATGTAGGTCTCGTCTGGGGTCAGCCCCAGCATTTT | CASNVGLVWGQPQHF
TRBJ1-2 | few | TRBV5-6 | TRBD1 | TGTGCCAGCAGCTTGACGGACAGGTCCTACTATGGCTACACCTTC | CASSLTDRSYYGYTF
TRBJ1-5 | few | TRBV2 | TRBD1 | TGTGCCAGCAGTGAAGGAGGGGGCCATAGCAATCAGCCCCAGCATTTT | CASSEGGGHSNQPQHF
TRBJ1-6 | once | TRBV2 | . | TGTGCCAGCGGAACAGGGAATAATTCACCCCTCCACTTT | CASGTGNNSPLHF
TRBJ1-1 | few | TRBV12-3/TRBV12-4 | TRBD1 | TGTGCCAGCAGTCCCGACAGGGGAGGCGGGAACACTGAAGCTTTCTTT | CASSPDRGGGNTEAFF
TRBJ2-1 | many | TRBV6-2/TRBV6-3 | . | TGTGCCAGCAGAACAGGACATGAGCAGTTCTTC | CASRTGHEQFF
TRBJ1-1 | . | TRBV6-2/TRBV6-3 | TRBD1 | TGTGCCAGCAGCCGGACAGGGTTTAACGTTGAAGCTTTCTTT | CASSRTGFNVEAFF
TRBJ1-5 | . | TRBV19 | TRBD1 | TGTGCCAGTAGTATGACAGGGTGGGATCAGCCCCAGCATTTT | CASSMTGWDQPQHF
TRBJ2-5 | . | TRBV25-1 | . | TGTGCCAGCAGTCCCCCGACGGTGGGGGAGACCCAGTACTTC | CASSPPTVGETQYF
TRBJ2-3 | . | TRBV12-3/TRBV12-4 | . | TGTGCCAGCAGTTTGACCCAGCGCACAGATACGCAGTATTTT | CASSLTQRTDTQYF
TRBJ1-1 | . | TRBV28 | TRBD1 | TGTGCCAGTACACACCAGGGGGAGAACACTGAAGCTTTCTTT | CASTHQGENTEAFF
TRBJ2-2 | few | TRBV7-2 | TRBD1 | TGTGCCAGCAGCTTGGACAGGGCGGGCACCGGGGAGCTGTTTTTT | CASSLDRAGTGELFF
TRBJ2-1 | . | TRBV19 | TRBD2 | TGTGCCAGTAACCCGGACGCGGGGGGCCAGGAGCAGTTCTTC | CASNPDAGGQEQFF
TRBJ1-2 | few | TRBV20-1 | . | TGCAGTGCTAGAGAGGAAGTAGGTAAAGGCTACACCTTC | CSAREEVGKGYTF
TRBJ2-5 | . | TRBV7-2 | . | TGTGCCAGCAGCTTTCAGAGAGGGGGGGAGACCCAGTACTTC | CASSFQRGGETQYF
TRBJ2-7 | . | TRBV12-5 | . | TGTGCTAGTGGTTCGGGGGATACCTACGAGCAGTACTTC | CASGSGDTYEQYF
TRBJ1-6 | . | TRBV5-1 | . | TGCGCCAGCCGCCATAGCGGGGAAAATTCACCCCTCCACTTT | CASRHSGENSPLHF
TRBJ2-7 | few | TRBV2 | . | TGTGCCTGGCCACGTGAGGACCACTCCTACGAGCAGTACTTC | CAWPREDHSYEQYF
TRBJ1-2 | few | TRBV5-1 | TRBD1 | TGCGCCAGCAGCTTGGTTGTGACAGGGCACTATGGCTACACCTTC | CASSLVVTGHYGYTF
TRBJ1-5 | few | TRBV6-2/TRBV6-3 | . | TGTGCCAGCCTGGCTGAGGCGAGGGGGAATCAGCCCCAGCATTTT | CASLAEARGNQPQHF
TRBJ1-1 | . | TRBV7-9 | . | TGTGCCAGCAGCTTAGTGGGCGGCAGTTGGACTGAAGCTTTCTTT | CASSLVGGSWTEAFF
TRBJ2-6 | . | TRBV30 | . | TGTGCCTGGAGTGTCACGGCTGGGGCCAACGTCCTGACTTTC | CAWSVTAGANVLTF
TRBJ1-5 | few | TRBV20-1 | TRBD1 | TGCAGTGCTAGACCTGACAGGAGGGGGCATAGCAATCAGCCCCAGCATTTT | CSARPDRRGHSNQPQHF
TRBJ2-5 | . | TRBV7-2 | . | TGTGCCAGCAGCTTAGCACTGACCCAAGAGACCCAGTACTTC | CASSLALTQETQYF
TRBJ2-1 | . | TRBV7-6 | TRBD2 | TGTGCCAGCAGCTCCTCACTAGCGGGGGGGCCGCGTGAGCAGTTCTTC | CASSSSLAGGPREQFF
TRBJ2-1 | few | TRBV7-9 | TRBD2 | TGTGCCAGCAGCTTCCCATCTACGGGGACTAGCGGCGGATCCTACAATGAGCAGTTCTTC | CASSFPSTGTSGGSYNEQFF